This T cell receptor (beta chain) emerged from a study of blood T cells in healthy people across ages. This clonotype occurred many times. Its antigen is currently unknown. The individuals who served as donors were healthy Caucasians living in Russia, aged about 6 to 95. At least 5.5 micrograms of total RNA were extracted per sample. Together with a sample-barcoded 5' primer, a J-beta primer mix was included in a second PCR lasting about 7 to 11 cycles. TCRdb called the 5' RACE reads again in MiXCR, with one record for every CDR3 protein. The table records some 1 million distinct CDR3 sequences, under 55% of them present only once. Germline V CDR1 and CDR2: DFQATT, SNEGSKA (reference sequence). The CDR3 is 13 residues long. With 6 bases clipped from V and 7 bases from J, the junction kept 8 bases outside the gene matches. Study-level findings and limits: Older individuals had lower TCR beta diversity per million T cells (the decline was roughly linear). Investigators viewed diversity estimates from one million T cells as underestimates, the study reported.

The V and J genes are TRBV20-1 and TRBJ2-7; 11 bases line up with TRBD2. This TCR came from a woman aged 55-69 years in good health. Sample: blood. The CDR3, as DNA: TGCAGTGCCACACTAGCGGGAGTTAGTGAGCAGTACTTC. It yields the protein CSATLAGVSEQYF.